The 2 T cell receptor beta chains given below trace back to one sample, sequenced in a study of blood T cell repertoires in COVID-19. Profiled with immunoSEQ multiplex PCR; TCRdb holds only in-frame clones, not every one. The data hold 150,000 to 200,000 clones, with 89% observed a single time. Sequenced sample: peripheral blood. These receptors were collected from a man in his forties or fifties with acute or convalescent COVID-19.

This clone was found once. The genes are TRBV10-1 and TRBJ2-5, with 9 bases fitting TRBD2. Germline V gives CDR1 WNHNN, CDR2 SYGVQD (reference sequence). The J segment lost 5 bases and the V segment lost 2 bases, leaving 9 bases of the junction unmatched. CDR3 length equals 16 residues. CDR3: CASSERRGGRLETQYF. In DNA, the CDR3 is TGCGCCAGCAGTGAGAGGCGGGGGGGCCGTTTGGAGACCCAGTACTTC.

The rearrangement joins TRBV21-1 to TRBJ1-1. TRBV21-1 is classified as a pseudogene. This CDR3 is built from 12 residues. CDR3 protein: CASRASLAGAFF. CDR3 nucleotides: TGTGCCAGCAGGGCTTCCCTGGCGGGAGCTTTCTTT.